Sequencing of this TCR beta chain was carried out in a study of T cell responses to AZD1222 COVID-19 vaccine. Germline loops: CDR1 MGHRA, CDR2 YSYEKL. V dropped 1 base and J dropped 0; count of bases not matched to a gene: 0. There are 17 residues in the CDR3. The data were produced by immunoSEQ multiplex PCR, yet TCRdb's version contains in-frame clones alone and is incomplete. The top ten hold over 1.2% of the sample, which has 95,000 to 100,000 clones, roughly 84% seen once. Note on this clone: What it recognizes is unknown.

Whole-study findings and limits: The donor cohort was predominantly white British with a female majority, and clonal diversity may have been underestimated. The study reported that nearly half of spike-specific TCRs target unmutated variant regions. Increases in Spike-specific TCR breadth and depth were seen after two AZD1222 doses.

This specimen was peripheral blood, taken on day 0 of AZD1222 vaccination. The source of this sequence is an adult in good health. This rearrangement joins TRBV4-1 to TRBJ2-1; 13 bases fit TRBD2. CDR3 sequence (DNA): TGCGCCAGCAGCCAAGGGACTAGCGGGAGCTCCTACAATGAGCAGTTCTTC. Translation gives CASSQGTSGSSYNEQFF.